Listed here is a single T cell receptor (beta chain). Its antigen is as yet unknown. Libraries were prepared by immunoSEQ multiplex PCR; TCRdb keeps only in-frame clonotypes and omits some of them. The sample lists some 140,000 clones; 88% were seen once. The data were taken from a study of T cell responses to AZD1222 COVID-19 vaccine. Whole-study findings and limits: Only after the peak T cell response were repertoires sampled.

The CDR3 covers 16 residues. Germline V gene data show CDR1 as MNHEY and CDR2 as SMNVEV (reference sequence). The J segment lost 8 bases and the V segment lost 7 bases, leaving 17 bases of the junction unmatched. The clonotype was recovered from an adult in good health. V usage is TRBV27 and J usage is TRBJ1-2; 9 bases are a match to TRBD1. This sample comprised peripheral blood, obtained on day 0 of AZD1222 vaccination. CDR3 region: CASTPGTGRISEGYTF. The CDR3 DNA reads TGTGCCAGCACCCCCGGGACAGGGCGAATCTCGGAAGGCTACACCTTC.